These 19 T cell receptor beta chains share one sample of origin, sequenced in a study of T cell repertoires in cytomegalovirus infection. Their antigen targets remain unknown. A single record per CDR3 protein comes from TCRdb applying MiXCR to the reads. The sample includes more than 65,000 distinct CDR3 sequences, about 45% of them seen just once. The material sequenced was CD8+ T cells from cultured PBMCs, taken from culture after CMV antigen stimulation. The receptors were gathered from a human donor in good health (CMV status not recorded). Some clones in this sample may be carry-over from other donors' samples.

The CDR3 DNA follows: TGTGCTAGTGGTGACAGGGGCACTGAAGCTTTCTTT. Translation: CASGDRGTEAFF. The gene calls are TRBV12-5 and TRBJ1-1; 8 bases line up with TRBD1. CDR3 length equals 12 residues. The V gene's germline CDR1 is LGHNT and CDR2 FRNRAP. V shed 5 bases and J 4 bases; nucleotides not matched to a gene: 0.

The J gene is TRBJ1-2, the V gene TRBV14; D is possibly TRBD1 (5 bases). The CDR3 sequence is 13 residues long. V was pared by 6 bases and J by 4 bases, with 12 bases between. Germline loops: CDR1 SGHDN, CDR2 FVKESK. The CDR3 coding sequence is TGTGCCAGCAGGCCGACAGCGAGCTATGGCTACACCTTC. This translates into CASRPTASYGYTF.

This rearrangement joins TRBV7-8 to TRBJ2-7; 8 bases map to TRBD1. Germline trimming cut 0 bases from V and 4 bases from J; bases unmatched to any gene: 8. This CDR3 has 16 residues. Germline V gene lookup returns CDR1 SGHVS and CDR2 FQNEAQ. The chain's CDR3 is CASSLAGAGGKYEQYF. In DNA form, the CDR3 reads TGTGCCAGCAGCTTAGCTGGGGCAGGGGGCAAGTACGAGCAGTACTTC.

This clonotype was seen once. The chain joins TRBV3-1 to TRBJ2-3; D is uncertain. Germline V gene sequence: CDR1 LGHDT, CDR2 YNNKEL (reference sequence). The CDR3 contains 16 residues. V lost 4 bases and J 2 bases, leaving 16 bases between the germline ends. The CDR3 protein is CASSPHQGHSTDTQYF. The CDR3 DNA reads TGTGCCAGCAGCCCCCATCAAGGCCACTCCACAGATACGCAGTATTTT.

The chain links TRBV7-9 to TRBJ2-1; D is ambiguous. The ends were cut back, 4 bases at V and 3 bases at J, with 10 bases in the middle. CDR1 SEHNR and CDR2 FQNEAQ come from the germline V gene (reference sequence). There are 14 residues in the CDR3. As DNA, the CDR3 is TGTGCCAGCAGCTCCTCTTCCGGCTACAATGAGCAGTTCTTC. This sequence encodes CASSSSSGYNEQFF.

Regarding this clonotype: Germline and junction disagree at one end, which may indicate a read error. This chain links TRBV7-9 with TRBJ2-1; TRBD1 aligns across 9 bases. The length of the CDR3 is 16 residues. CDR1 and CDR2 from the germline V gene are SEHNR and FQNEAQ (reference sequence). The CDR3 DNA reads as TGTGCCAGCAGGATCCCGGGGGACAGGGCCTACAAAGAGCAGTTCTTC. Translating gives CASRIPGDRAYKEQFF.

The table lists this clonotype with a few counts. The J gene is TRBJ1-1, the V gene TRBV7-2; 10 bases match TRBD1. With 5 bases clipped from V and 5 bases from J, the junction kept 5 bases outside the gene matches. Germline assignment: CDR1 SGHTA and CDR2 FQGNSA. The length of the CDR3 is 14 residues. The CDR3 DNA follows: TGTGCCAGCAGCCCCCGGACAGGGGGGACTGAAGCTTTCTTT. It yields the protein CASSPRTGGTEAFF.

This chain links TRBV4-2 with TRBJ2-1; tentative D call: TRBD1 (6 bases). CDR1 and CDR2 (germline): LGHNA, YNFKEQ. The CDR3 is made up of 17 amino acids. Trimming took off 0 bases at V and 0 bases at J, with 12 bases between the two ends. The CDR3 nucleotides are TGTGCCAGCAGCCAAGATTGGCAGGGGAGCTCCTACAATGAGCAGTTCTTC. Residues: CASSQDWQGSSYNEQFF.

V is TRBV7-3 and J is TRBJ2-7, with 10 positions matching TRBD1. Per germline, CDR1 SGHTA and CDR2 FQGTGA. The CDR3 sequence is 15 residues long. V shed 2 bases, J shed 6 bases, and the junction held 7 bases outside the gene matches. The CDR3 nucleotides are TGTGCCAGCAGCTTAGGGGGACAGGGGTTGTCCGAGCAGTACTTC. It encodes CASSLGGQGLSEQYF.

V usage is TRBV7-6 and J usage is TRBJ2-7; TRBD1 is a possible D gene (6 bases). There are 14 residues in the CDR3. Trimming took off 5 bases at V and 5 bases at J, with 16 bases between the two ends. CDR1 and CDR2 from the germline V gene are SGHVS and FNYEAQ. The CDR3 nucleotides read TGTGCCAGCAGCGGAAGTACAGGGAACAACGAGCAGTACTTC. Amino acids: CASSGSTGNNEQYF.

There are a few counts of this clonotype. The rearrangement links TRBV7-2 to TRBJ2-2; the match to TRBD1 covers 7 bases. V shed 6 bases and J 6 bases; nucleotides not matched to a gene: 10. Per germline, CDR1 SGHTA and CDR2 FQGNSA. The CDR3 totals 15 residues. CDR3 sequence (DNA): TGTGCCAGCAGTTGGACAGGATTTTTCGCCGGGGAGCTGTTTTTT. Translated: CASSWTGFFAGELFF.

This clonotype has at least ten counts. The genes are TRBV7-6 and TRBJ2-2; weak D call: TRBD1 (6 bases). This CDR3 region has 17 residues. V was shortened by 0 bases and J by 5 bases, with 16 bases between the two germline ends. Germline V gives CDR1 SGHVS, CDR2 FNYEAQ. The CDR3 nucleotides read TGTGCCAGCAGCTTAGCGTCCGGGACAAGGGGGACCGGGGAGCTGTTTTTT. This sequence encodes CASSLASGTRGTGELFF.

The rearrangement joins TRBV30 to TRBJ2-1, with 8 bases matching TRBD1. The germline V gene has CDR1 GTSNPN and CDR2 SVGIG (reference sequence). The CDR3 length is 15 residues. The J segment lost 9 bases and the V segment lost 3 bases, leaving 13 bases of the junction unmatched. CDR3 sequence (DNA): TGTGCCTGGAGCCCTCCCGGACAGGGATGGAGTGAGCAGTTCTTC. Amino acid sequence: CAWSPPGQGWSEQFF.

This clonotype came up a few times. V gene TRBV27 combines with J gene TRBJ1-1; D remains ambiguous. Per the germline V gene, CDR1 is MNHEY and CDR2 is SMNVEV (reference sequence). The CDR3 extends over 13 amino acids. Between the trimmed V and J ends, which lost 5 bases and 2 bases, there was a span of 9 bases. CDR3 protein: CASSPAPNTEAFF. The CDR3 DNA sequence: TGTGCCAGCAGTCCGGCCCCTAACACTGAAGCTTTCTTT.

This clonotype occurred once. The gene calls are TRBV11-1 and TRBJ2-5; 11 bases line up with TRBD2. The J segment lost 2 bases and the V segment lost 3 bases, leaving 5 bases of the junction unmatched. This CDR3 has 16 amino acids. Germline-derived CDR1 and CDR2 are SGHAT and FQDESV (reference sequence). The CDR3 DNA reads TGTGCCAGCAGCTTGTGGGGGACTAGCGGACAAGAGACCCAGTACTTC. Translation: CASSLWGTSGQETQYF.

This clonotype was observed a few times. This sequence joins TRBV7-7 and TRBJ2-7, with a weak D call TRBD1 (6 bases). CDR1 is SSHAT and CDR2 is FNYEAQ in the germline V gene (reference sequence). The V gene lost 5 bases and the J gene lost 9 bases, with 20 bases spanning the gap. CDR3 size: 14 residues. CDR3 in amino acids: CASSPNYGQLPQYF. The CDR3 region has the DNA TGTGCCAGCAGCCCAAACTACGGACAGTTGCCGCAGTACTTC.

This clonotype occurred a few times. This chain uses TRBV7-2 with TRBJ2-3; the match to TRBD2 covers 7 bases. Trimming cost V 1 base and J 3 bases; bases outside gene matches: 4. This CDR3 region has 15 residues. Per the germline V gene, CDR1 is SGHTA and CDR2 is FQGNSA. The DNA of the CDR3 is TGTGCCAGCAGCTTAGGGCAGCGGGGAACAGATACGCAGTATTTT. Translated, it gives CASSLGQRGTDTQYF.

The chain links TRBV7-9 to TRBJ1-4; 10 nucleotides align to TRBD1. This CDR3 comprises 15 residues. Germline assignment: CDR1 SEHNR and CDR2 FQNEAQ (reference sequence). Trimming at V came to 4 bases and at J to 8 bases, leaving 7 bases not matched to a gene. The CDR3 protein is CASSWTGGEGEKLFF. CDR3 sequence (DNA): TGTGCCAGCAGCTGGACAGGGGGAGAAGGGGAAAAACTGTTTTTT.

This clonotype was seen more than once but under ten times. J is TRBJ1-1 and V is TRBV7-6; the match to TRBD1 covers 7 bases. Per germline, CDR1 SGHVS and CDR2 FNYEAQ. J was trimmed by 0 bases and V by 5 bases; bases with no gene match: 12. The CDR3 consists of 17 residues. CDR3 bases: TGTGCCAGCAGCGCAAACAGGGGCGCATCCATGAACACTGAAGCTTTCTTT. It is translated as CASSANRGASMNTEAFF.